The clone carrying this T cell receptor beta chain has just one count. Its matching antigen is unknown. Distinct nucleotide sequences in the sample also encode this CDR3. Naive-designated CD8 cells lacked CD45RO, were positively enriched for CCR7, and omitted terminally differentiated effector memory CD45RA+ cells. V dropped 0 bases and J dropped 4 bases, with 5 bases sitting between them. The CDR3 covers 13 residues. Germline CDR1 is MNHEY and CDR2 is SMNVEV (reference sequence). These data come from a study of shared clonotypes between healthy human individuals. Sequenced by immunoSEQ multiplex PCR; TCRdb stores in-frame clones only, minus some. The sample has over 2,000,000 clones, around 95% seen once. General study points: Larger estimated richness was generally seen in naive subsets than in memory subsets.

The TCR originated in a man aged 18-30 years in good health. Some clones in this sample may be carry-over from other donors' samples. Sequenced input: naive CD8+ T cells from PBMCs. This chain links TRBV27 with TRBJ2-3; D gene uncertain. Here the CDR3 DNA reads TGTGCCAGCAGTTTATCCCGGGCAGATACGCAGTATTTT. This gives the protein CASSLSRADTQYF.